These 6 T cell receptor beta chains came from one sample sequenced in a study of HIV-infected children after antiretroviral therapy interruption. Unique molecular identifiers were included in an RNA-based 3' RACE TCR library. MiXCR was run by TCRdb on the 3' RACE reads, yielding one entry per CDR3 protein. There are about 86,000 distinct CDR3 sequences in the sample; around 6.9% occur only once, and 0.85% to 1.3% lies in the top ten. Treatment specified: PENTA 11 planned treatment interruption arm or continuous ART arm. This specimen was CD45RA+ CD4+ T cells from PBMCs, pooled from several time points, taken from a donor given antiretroviral therapy, either interrupted or continuous. Specified subset: naive CD4+ CD45RA+ CD45RO- T cells. The receptors derive from a pool of human donors with HIV.

This clonotype appeared a few times. The rearrangement links TRBV12-3 or TRBV12-4 to TRBJ1-2, with a tentative D call TRBD1 (5 bases). CDR3 size: 13 residues. V was clipped by 8 bases and J by 5 bases, with 15 bases between them. The DNA for the CDR3 is TGTGCCAGCCGCCCAACAGGCGAATATGGCTACACCTTC. Protein product: CASRPTGEYGYTF.

This clonotype has at least ten counts. The rearrangement joins TRBV6-1 to TRBJ2-2; the D is unclear. The germline CDR1 and CDR2 sequences are MNHNS and SASEGT. V lost 1 base and J lost 4, with 4 bases in between. The CDR3 runs 13 residues. CDR3 DNA sequence: TGTGCCAGCAGTGAAGGGGTCACCGGGGAGCTGTTTTTT. Translating gives CASSEGVTGELFF.

This clonotype was seen ten or more times. This chain links TRBV7-2 with TRBJ1-1; D is unclear. This CDR3 spans 13 amino acids. CDR1 and CDR2 (germline): SGHTA, FQGNSA. Trimming removed 2 bases at V and 3 bases at J, with 7 bases between. This CDR3 reads CASSLYRDTEAFF. The CDR3, as DNA: TGTGCCAGCAGCTTATACCGGGACACTGAAGCTTTCTTT.

This chain uses TRBV5-1 with TRBJ2-6, with 9 bases that match TRBD1. This CDR3 region has 18 residues. After removal of 3 bases from V and 1 base from J, the junction contained 8 bases not matched to a gene. Looked up from germline, CDR1 is SGHRS and CDR2 is YFSETQ. The CDR3 bases are TGCGCCAGCAGCTCGTCCGGGACAGGGTATTCTGGGGCCAACGTCCTGACTTTC. Translating it yields CASSSSGTGYSGANVLTF.

This clonotype was seen at least ten times. The chain carries TRBV5-6 and TRBJ2-3; 7 bases agree with TRBD1. CDR1 and CDR2 from the germline V gene are SGHDT and YYEEEE. The CDR3 extends over 18 amino acids. Trimming at V came to 4 bases and at J to 0 bases, leaving 14 bases not matched to a gene. CDR3 nucleotides: TGTGCCAGCAGCATACTCCGGGACAGTGTAACTAGCACAGATACGCAGTATTTT. It specifies CASSILRDSVTSTDTQYF. Full variable domain (missing parts from reference TRBV5-6 and TRBJ2-3): DAGVTQSPTHLIKTRGQQVTLRCSPKSGHDTVSWYQQALGQGPQFIFQYYEEEERQRGNFPDRFSGHQFPNYSSELNVNALLLGDSALYLCASSILRDSVTSTDTQYFGPGTRLTVL.

This clonotype was counted many times. The rearrangement links TRBV5-1 to TRBJ2-2; 9 nucleotides align to TRBD2. CDR3 size: 12 residues. Germline CDR1 is SGHRS and CDR2 is YFSETQ. The V gene end was trimmed by 5 bases and the J gene end by 8 bases; junction bases not matched to a gene: 1. CDR3 sequence reads: CASRTSGGELFF. Here the CDR3 DNA reads TGCGCCAGCAGGACTAGCGGTGGGGAGCTGTTTTTT.